The clone carrying this TCR beta chain has a count of ten or more. TCRdb fed the 5' RACE reads into MiXCR, producing one record per CDR3 protein. The sample has tens of thousands of distinct CDR3 sequences, almost 9% seen once. V lost 3 bases, J lost 1 base, and 5 bases stayed unmatched. This CDR3 is 16 amino acids long. Germline CDR1 MDHEN, CDR2 SYDVKM. This sample was included in a study of early T cells in non-severe SARS-CoV-2 infection. This material consisted of whole blood, taken at baseline. This sequence joins TRBV28 and TRBJ1-5; 8 bases map to TRBD1. The source of this sequence is an adult who was a healthcare worker with PCR-confirmed SARS-CoV-2 infection or an uninfected control (not recorded which). CDR3 in DNA: TGTGCCAGCAGTTTCTCAGGGGGCGCGAGCAATCAGCCCCAGCATTTT. It specifies CASSFSGGASNQPQHF.